These T cell receptor beta chains were read from a single sample in a study of T cells in Graves' hyperthyroidism and ophthalmopathy. TCRdb re-called the multiplex PCR reads with MiXCR, one entry per CDR3 protein. This sample carries roughly 500,000 distinct CDR3 sequences, more than 15% of them seen once, and the ten largest clones take approximately 32%. The sequencing sample was made of blood. The receptors originated from a woman between 25 and 40 years old with Graves' ophthalmopathy. CDR3s include the opening cysteine and the closing phenylalanine or tryptophan. The D gene is left open where the match is weak. Clone size appears in some rows only: once, few, many, or a class for an expanded clone.

CDR3 length: 13
V gene: TRBV6-2/TRBV6-3
clone size: -
J gene: TRBJ2-7
D gene: TRBD2
CDR3 DNA: TGTGCCAGCGTTAACGGGGGGGCCTACGAGCAGTACTTC
CDR3 protein: CASVNGGAYEQYF

CDR3 length: 13
V gene: TRBV4-3
clone size: few
J gene: TRBJ1-1
D gene: -
CDR3 DNA: TGCGCCAGCAGCCCCCAGGCAGGACTAGAAGCTTTCTTT
CDR3 protein: CASSPQAGLEAFF

CDR3 length: 15
V gene: TRBV2
clone size: many
J gene: TRBJ2-7
D gene: TRBD2
CDR3 DNA: TGTGCCAGCAGATTACTAGCGGGCGCCTCCTACGAGCAGTACTTC
CDR3 protein: CASRLLAGASYEQYF

CDR3 length: 20
V gene: TRBV6-6
clone size: many
J gene: TRBJ1-5
D gene: TRBD1
CDR3 DNA: TGTGCCAGCAGTTTCGAACTACCGGGACAGAAGGATTATAGCAATCAGCCCCAGCATTTT
CDR3 protein: CASSFELPGQKDYSNQPQHF

CDR3 length: 14
V gene: TRBV7-2
clone size: many
J gene: TRBJ2-7
D gene: -
CDR3 DNA: TGTGCCAGCAGCTTGGGCGCAGTCTCCTACGAGCAGTACTTC
CDR3 protein: CASSLGAVSYEQYF

CDR3 length: 13
V gene: TRBV18
clone size: many
J gene: TRBJ2-3
D gene: -
CDR3 DNA: TGTGCCAGCTCAGAGGTTCTCACAGATACGCAGTATTTT
CDR3 protein: CASSEVLTDTQYF

CDR3 length: 15
V gene: TRBV5-1
clone size: many
J gene: TRBJ1-2
D gene: -
CDR3 DNA: TGCGCCAGCAGCTTGGAACCGCGACAGCCTTATGGCTACACCTTC
CDR3 protein: CASSLEPRQPYGYTF

CDR3 length: 15
V gene: TRBV12-3/TRBV12-4
clone size: -
J gene: TRBJ1-5
D gene: -
CDR3 DNA: TGTGCCAGCAGAAGAGACAGGAGATACAATCAGCCCCAGCATTTT
CDR3 protein: CASRRDRRYNQPQHF

CDR3 length: 17
V gene: TRBV20-1
clone size: -
J gene: TRBJ2-1
D gene: TRBD2
CDR3 DNA: TGCAGTGCTAGAGATTCGAGAGCGGGAGGGCCTCGAAATGAGCAGTTCTTC
CDR3 protein: CSARDSRAGGPRNEQFF

CDR3 length: 16
V gene: TRBV30
clone size: many
J gene: TRBJ1-2
D gene: -
CDR3 DNA: TGTGCCTGGATTGGGGCAGGGGAGTCTGAGTTTGGAGGCTACACCTTC
CDR3 protein: CAWIGAGESEFGGYTF

CDR3 length: 14
V gene: TRBV7-2
clone size: -
J gene: TRBJ2-3
D gene: -
CDR3 DNA: TGTGCCAGCAGCTCTAGGGGGAGTACAGATACGCAGTATTTT
CDR3 protein: CASSSRGSTDTQYF

CDR3 length: 16
V gene: TRBV5-1
clone size: few
J gene: TRBJ2-3
D gene: -
CDR3 DNA: TGCGCCAGCAGCTTGGCCGGGGGGCACCCCACAGATACGCAGTATTTT
CDR3 protein: CASSLAGGHPTDTQYF

CDR3 length: 15
V gene: TRBV10-1
clone size: -
J gene: TRBJ1-2
D gene: -
CDR3 DNA: TGCGCCAGCAGTGAGTCGGACAGAGCTAACTATGGCTACACCTTC
CDR3 protein: CASSESDRANYGYTF

CDR3 length: 14
V gene: TRBV5-4
clone size: once
J gene: TRBJ2-1
D gene: -
CDR3 DNA: TGTGCCAGCAGCTTCGGAGGCGGATACAATGAGCAGTTCTTC
CDR3 protein: CASSFGGGYNEQFF

CDR3 length: 14
V gene: TRBV5-1
clone size: many
J gene: TRBJ2-1
D gene: -
CDR3 DNA: TGCGCCAGCAGCTTGGGTCTAGCGCGGAATGAGCAGTTCTTC
CDR3 protein: CASSLGLARNEQFF

CDR3 length: 20
V gene: TRBV7-2
clone size: many
J gene: TRBJ2-1
D gene: TRBD2
CDR3 DNA: TGTGCCAGCAGCTTAGCGCTTGGGCTAGCGGGAGCAGTTGGGGCCAATGAGCAGTTCTTC
CDR3 protein: CASSLALGLAGAVGANEQFF

CDR3 length: 14
V gene: TRBV19
clone size: -
J gene: TRBJ2-7
D gene: TRBD1
CDR3 DNA: TGTGCCAGTGGTACCGGGACAGTCTCCTACGAGCAGTACTTC
CDR3 protein: CASGTGTVSYEQYF

CDR3 length: 17
V gene: TRBV12-3/TRBV12-4
clone size: many
J gene: TRBJ2-3
D gene: TRBD2
CDR3 DNA: TGTGCCAGCAGTACCTTTAGCGGGAGGGCTAAGGGAGATACGCAGTATTTT
CDR3 protein: CASSTFSGRAKGDTQYF

CDR3 length: 15
V gene: TRBV3-1
clone size: -
J gene: TRBJ1-5
D gene: -
CDR3 DNA: TGTGCCAGCAGCCAAGGGACAGTGGGTAATCAGCCCCAGCATTTT
CDR3 protein: CASSQGTVGNQPQHF

CDR3 length: 12
V gene: TRBV5-8
clone size: many
J gene: TRBJ1-1
D gene: TRBD1
CDR3 DNA: TGTGCCAGCAGCTTTGACAGGGGGCAAGCTTTCTTT
CDR3 protein: CASSFDRGQAFF

CDR3 length: 15
V gene: TRBV5-1
clone size: -
J gene: TRBJ2-4
D gene: -
CDR3 DNA: TGCGCCAGCAGCCGGGACCCAGGGACCAAAAACATTCAGTACTTC
CDR3 protein: CASSRDPGTKNIQYF

CDR3 length: 15
V gene: TRBV9
clone size: few
J gene: TRBJ1-5
D gene: -
CDR3 DNA: TGTGCCAGCAGCGTAGCTGGGGGGGGCAATGAGCCCCAGCATTTT
CDR3 protein: CASSVAGGGNEPQHF

CDR3 length: 15
V gene: TRBV3-1
clone size: -
J gene: TRBJ1-1
D gene: TRBD1
CDR3 DNA: TGTGCCAGCAGCCAAGAGGGACAGGGTGCCACTGAAGCTTTCTTT
CDR3 protein: CASSQEGQGATEAFF

CDR3 length: 14
V gene: TRBV13
clone size: few
J gene: TRBJ2-1
D gene: -
CDR3 DNA: TGTGCCAGCAGCCTACTAGCTTTCTACAATGAGCAGTTCTTC
CDR3 protein: CASSLLAFYNEQFF

CDR3 length: 16
V gene: TRBV9
clone size: few
J gene: TRBJ2-1
D gene: TRBD2
CDR3 DNA: TGTGCCAGCAGCACCCAGTTAGCGGGAGAAATAGATGAGCAGTTCTTC
CDR3 protein: CASSTQLAGEIDEQFF

CDR3 length: 15
V gene: TRBV4-3
clone size: -
J gene: TRBJ2-1
D gene: TRBD2
CDR3 DNA: TGCGCCAGCAGCCAAGACGGCGGGGGCTACAATGAGCAGTTCTTC
CDR3 protein: CASSQDGGGYNEQFF

CDR3 length: 17
V gene: TRBV12-3/TRBV12-4
clone size: many
J gene: TRBJ2-3
D gene: -
CDR3 DNA: TGTGCCAGCAGTTTAACCCTAGCAGATTCATCCACAGATACGCAGTATTTT
CDR3 protein: CASSLTLADSSTDTQYF

CDR3 length: 15
V gene: TRBV9
clone size: few
J gene: TRBJ2-5
D gene: -
CDR3 DNA: TGTGCCAGCAGCGTAGATGTGACGCCTCGGGAGACCCAGTACTTC
CDR3 protein: CASSVDVTPRETQYF

CDR3 length: 12
V gene: TRBV20-1
clone size: many
J gene: TRBJ2-5
D gene: -
CDR3 DNA: TGCAGTGCTAGAGAGGGCGGAGAGACCCAGTACTTC
CDR3 protein: CSAREGGETQYF

CDR3 length: 16
V gene: TRBV28
clone size: many
J gene: TRBJ2-1
D gene: -
CDR3 DNA: TGTGCCAGCAGTTATAAACCGGGACTGGGCTACAATGAGCAGTTCTTC
CDR3 protein: CASSYKPGLGYNEQFF

CDR3 length: 15
V gene: TRBV12-3/TRBV12-4
clone size: -
J gene: TRBJ2-3
D gene: -
CDR3 DNA: TGTGCCAGCAGTTTATTTACTAGTGGGGCAGATACGCAGTATTTT
CDR3 protein: CASSLFTSGADTQYF

CDR3 length: 14
V gene: TRBV9
clone size: few
J gene: TRBJ1-2
D gene: -
CDR3 DNA: TGTGCCAGCAGCCCCCGAGGGGGGGTGAATGGCTACACCTTC
CDR3 protein: CASSPRGGVNGYTF

CDR3 length: 14
V gene: TRBV5-1
clone size: once
J gene: TRBJ1-4
D gene: -
CDR3 DNA: TGCGCCAGCAGCTTGGGGGGAGGCAGAGAGAAACTGTTTTTT
CDR3 protein: CASSLGGGREKLFF

CDR3 length: 14
V gene: TRBV24-1
clone size: few
J gene: TRBJ1-5
D gene: -
CDR3 DNA: TGTGCCACCAGTGATTTGACGGGTTATCAGCCCCAGCATTTT
CDR3 protein: CATSDLTGYQPQHF

CDR3 length: 14
V gene: TRBV7-2
clone size: many
J gene: TRBJ2-7
D gene: TRBD2
CDR3 DNA: TGTGCCAGCAGCTTAGGGACTAGCGGGACCGAGCAGTACTTC
CDR3 protein: CASSLGTSGTEQYF

CDR3 length: 15
V gene: TRBV7-2
clone size: -
J gene: TRBJ2-3
D gene: -
CDR3 DNA: TGTGCCAGCAGCTCCTATGTGGGGGCCCCAGATACGCGGTATTTT
CDR3 protein: CASSSYVGAPDTRYF

CDR3 length: 13
V gene: TRBV19
clone size: few
J gene: TRBJ2-1
D gene: -
CDR3 DNA: TGTGCCAGTAGTATTGGGGCAAACAATGAGCAGTTCTTC
CDR3 protein: CASSIGANNEQFF

CDR3 length: 15
V gene: TRBV5-1
clone size: -
J gene: TRBJ2-7
D gene: TRBD1
CDR3 DNA: TGCGCCAGCAGCCTCGGGCCAGGGGGTTCCTACGAGCAGTACTTC
CDR3 protein: CASSLGPGGSYEQYF

CDR3 length: 17
V gene: TRBV12-3/TRBV12-4
clone size: many
J gene: TRBJ2-3
D gene: -
CDR3 DNA: TGTGCCAGCAGGCCTGGAGGTCTAGCGCTTATCACAGATACGCAGTATTTT
CDR3 protein: CASRPGGLALITDTQYF

CDR3 length: 19
V gene: TRBV5-1
clone size: -
J gene: TRBJ1-2
D gene: TRBD1
CDR3 DNA: TGCGCCAGCAGCTTGGCCCCCCCCGGGACAGGAGAGAGGGTGGATGGCTACACCTTC
CDR3 protein: CASSLAPPGTGERVDGYTF

CDR3 length: 17
V gene: TRBV6-2/TRBV6-3
clone size: many
J gene: TRBJ2-1
D gene: TRBD2
CDR3 DNA: TGTGCCAGCAGTCTCTGGACTAGCGGGAGAGGATTCAATGAGCAGTTCTTC
CDR3 protein: CASSLWTSGRGFNEQFF

CDR3 length: 14
V gene: TRBV12-3/TRBV12-4
clone size: many
J gene: TRBJ2-3
D gene: -
CDR3 DNA: TGTGCCAGCAGCGCAATCCCACCGGGAGATACGCAGTATTTT
CDR3 protein: CASSAIPPGDTQYF

CDR3 length: 13
V gene: TRBV6-1
clone size: -
J gene: TRBJ1-1
D gene: -
CDR3 DNA: TGTGCCAGCCGGGCCTCGATGAACACTGAAGCTTTCTTT
CDR3 protein: CASRASMNTEAFF

CDR3 length: 16
V gene: TRBV10-3
clone size: many
J gene: TRBJ2-5
D gene: -
CDR3 DNA: TGTGCCATCAGTGAGCCGCAGCCGGGGGGCTTCGAGACCCAGTACTTC
CDR3 protein: CAISEPQPGGFETQYF

CDR3 length: 17
V gene: TRBV7-8
clone size: -
J gene: TRBJ2-3
D gene: -
CDR3 DNA: TGTGCCAGCAGCTTAGCGCTACAGGCTATGATCTCAGATACGCAGTATTTT
CDR3 protein: CASSLALQAMISDTQYF

CDR3 length: 15
V gene: TRBV11-2
clone size: few
J gene: TRBJ2-2
D gene: -
CDR3 DNA: TGTGCCAGCAGCTGGTCGACGGCCGCGGGGGGGGAGCTGTTTTTT
CDR3 protein: CASSWSTAAGGELFF

CDR3 length: 13
V gene: TRBV28
clone size: many
J gene: TRBJ1-2
D gene: -
CDR3 DNA: TGTGCCAGCAGTTTAAAGGGACGGGATGGCTACACCTTC
CDR3 protein: CASSLKGRDGYTF

CDR3 length: 16
V gene: TRBV4-3
clone size: few
J gene: TRBJ2-2
D gene: -
CDR3 DNA: TGCGCCAGCAGCCAAGATGAGGGGTGGATAACGGGGGAGCTGTTTTTT
CDR3 protein: CASSQDEGWITGELFF

CDR3 length: 14
V gene: TRBV28
clone size: many
J gene: TRBJ2-7
D gene: -
CDR3 DNA: TGTGCCAGCAGTGAAGGGCTCAGGGTCGTCGAGCAGTACTTC
CDR3 protein: CASSEGLRVVEQYF

CDR3 length: 11
V gene: TRBV6-1
clone size: -
J gene: TRBJ2-1
D gene: TRBD2
CDR3 DNA: TGTGCCGGGGGGGGAGGGAATGAGCAGTTCTTC
CDR3 protein: CAGGGGNEQFF

CDR3 length: 14
V gene: TRBV28
clone size: many
J gene: TRBJ2-3
D gene: -
CDR3 DNA: TGTGCCAGCAGGATCCCCGTGGTCACAGATACGCAGTATTTT
CDR3 protein: CASRIPVVTDTQYF

CDR3 length: 13
V gene: TRBV7-9
clone size: few
J gene: TRBJ2-4
D gene: -
CDR3 DNA: TGTGCCAGCAGCTCCCAAGCGGGAAACATTCAGTACTTC
CDR3 protein: CASSSQAGNIQYF

CDR3 length: 16
V gene: TRBV19
clone size: many
J gene: TRBJ2-3
D gene: -
CDR3 DNA: TGTGCCAGTAGTAACGCTGATGCTGCTAGCACAGATACGCAGTATTTT
CDR3 protein: CASSNADAASTDTQYF

CDR3 length: 14
V gene: TRBV20-1
clone size: many
J gene: TRBJ2-1
D gene: TRBD2
CDR3 DNA: TGCAGTGCCACTAGCGGGAGGGCGTTAAATGAGCAGTTCTTC
CDR3 protein: CSATSGRALNEQFF

CDR3 length: 15
V gene: TRBV2
clone size: many
J gene: TRBJ2-7
D gene: -
CDR3 DNA: TGTGCCAGCAGTGAATCAGGCGGACAAAACGCCGAGCAGTACTTC
CDR3 protein: CASSESGGQNAEQYF

CDR3 length: 14
V gene: TRBV29-1
clone size: many
J gene: TRBJ2-5
D gene: -
CDR3 DNA: TGCAGCGTTGCGGACAGCACGATCCAAGAGACCCAGTACTTC
CDR3 protein: CSVADSTIQETQYF

CDR3 length: 14
V gene: TRBV19
clone size: -
J gene: TRBJ2-3
D gene: TRBD2
CDR3 DNA: TGTGCCAGTAGTACTAGCGGGAGCGCAGATACGCAGTATTTT
CDR3 protein: CASSTSGSADTQYF